Following are 7 T cell receptor beta chains from one sample sequenced in a study of T cells in Graves' hyperthyroidism and ophthalmopathy. Amplification of TCR beta CDR3 regions used RNA as the template. Primed by the HTBI set, a first-round RT-PCR was run on the TCR CDR3. One entry per CDR3 protein, called by TCRdb with MiXCR from the multiplex PCR reads. The sample holds hundreds of thousands of distinct CDR3 sequences, approximately 14% seen once. Material for sequencing was blood. These receptors were taken from a woman under 30 with Graves' hyperthyroidism.

The chain is built from TRBV7-2 and TRBJ2-4; D may be TRBD1 or TRBD2 (6 bases each). The CDR3 is 18 amino acids. Germline V gives CDR1 SGHTA, CDR2 FQGNSA. The germline V and J ends were trimmed by 4 bases and 1 base, with 20 bases remaining between them. CDR3 region: CASSSLTNGGSAKNIQYF. The CDR3 nucleotides are TGTGCCAGCAGCTCCCTCACCAACGGGGGCTCGGCCAAAAACATTCAGTACTTC. Filled out from reference TRBV7-2 and TRBJ2-4, the complete variable domain reads GAGVSQSPSNKVTEKGKDVELRCDPISGHTALYWYRQSLGQGLEFLIYFQGNSAPDKSGLPSDRFSAERTGGSVSTLTIQRTQQEDSAVYLCASSSLTNGGSAKNIQYFGAGTRLSVL.

This clonotype has at least ten counts. The V call is TRBV28, the J call TRBJ2-7, with D uncertain. The CDR3 runs 17 residues. Germline-derived CDR1 and CDR2 are MDHEN and SYDVKM. V was trimmed by 2 bases and J by 0 bases, leaving 17 bases between them. CDR3 nucleotides: TGTGCCAGCAGTTTACGGTCGTGGCAGCGAAGCTCCTACGAGCAGTACTTC. The encoded protein is CASSLRSWQRSSYEQYF. The full variable domain, completed using reference TRBV28 and TRBJ2-7, is DVKVTQSSRYLVKRTGEKVFLECVQDMDHENMFWYRQDPGLGLRLIYFSYDVKMKEKGDIPEGYSVSREKKERFSLILESASTNQTSMYLCASSLRSWQRSSYEQYFGPGTRLTVT.

This clonotype was counted once. This chain joins TRBV18 and TRBJ2-6, with a tentative D call TRBD2 (6 bases). With 6 bases removed from V and 0 bases from J, the gap between germline ends came to 15 bases. The CDR3 totals 17 residues. Germline V gene data show CDR1 as KGHSH and CDR2 as LQKENI. The CDR3 loop is CASSPGVPLSGANVLTF. CDR3 sequence (DNA): TGTGCCAGCTCCCCGGGGGTCCCCCTCTCTGGGGCCAACGTCCTGACTTTC.

The chain is built from TRBV20-1 and TRBJ2-3; 10 nucleotides align to TRBD2. Losses at the gene ends were 0 bases for V and 6 bases for J; bases not matched to a gene: 15. The CDR3 has 18 amino acids. CDR1 DFQATT and CDR2 SNEGSKA come from the germline V gene (reference sequence). The CDR3 protein is CSARDHTASLAGADTQYF. In nucleotides, the CDR3 is TGCAGTGCTAGAGACCACACAGCCAGCCTAGCGGGGGCGGATACGCAGTATTTT.

This clonotype has at least ten counts. The rearrangement links TRBV28 to TRBJ2-1; D uncertain. V was shortened by 5 bases and J by 5 bases, with 16 bases between the two germline ends. Looked up from germline, CDR1 is MDHEN and CDR2 is SYDVKM. The CDR3 loop spans 15 amino acids. DNA of the CDR3: TGTGCCAGCAGTACCCCGGGCACCACGGACAATGAGCAGTTCTTC. Translation gives CASSTPGTTDNEQFF.

This clonotype was found once. Since a much larger clone is just one base distant, this may be a read error. The V call is TRBV7-9, the J call TRBJ1-1; D call uncertain. Per the germline V gene, CDR1 is SEHNR and CDR2 is FQNEAQ (reference sequence). The CDR3 covers 17 residues. The CDR3 sequence is CASSSRGPANMNAEAFF. CDR3 DNA sequence: TGTGCCAGCAGCTCCCGAGGGCCCGCCAACATGAACGCTGAAGCTTTCTTT.

This clonotype has at least ten counts. V and J are TRBV28 and TRBJ1-2; tentatively, D is TRBD1 (6 bases). CDR1 is MDHEN, CDR2 SYDVKM, per germline. The CDR3 loop spans 13 amino acids. The germline V and J ends were trimmed by 7 bases and 4 bases, with 13 bases remaining between them. DNA of the CDR3: TGTGCCAGCACCGTACGGGGGCTCTATGGCTACACCTTC. Translated, it gives CASTVRGLYGYTF.